This is a list of T cell receptor beta chains from one sample in a study of T cell responses to AZD1222 COVID-19 vaccine. Profiled with immunoSEQ multiplex PCR; TCRdb holds only in-frame clones, not every one. The sample has 80,000 to 100,000 clones, roughly 86% seen once. The sample in question was peripheral blood, obtained on day 0 of AZD1222 vaccination. These receptors came from an adult in good health. Each CDR3 is given with its conserved first and last residue. The order of the fields is clone size, D gene, V gene, J gene, CDR3 DNA, CDR3 protein. D genes are given only for firm matches. Size is omitted from some rows. Given values are once, few, many or a class for expanded clones.

clone_size: NA; d_call: NA; v_call: TRBV30; j_call: TRBJ2-7; cdr3_nt: TGTGCCTGGAGCCTGGGTGGACAGACCTACGAGCAGTACTTC; cdr3_aa: CAWSLGGQTYEQYF
clone_size: NA; d_call: TRBD2; v_call: TRBV3-1/TRBV3-2; j_call: TRBJ2-1; cdr3_nt: TGTGCCAGCAGCCAAGTCGGGACTAGCATATACAATGAGCAGTTCTTC; cdr3_aa: CASSQVGTSIYNEQFF
clone_size: NA; d_call: TRBD1; v_call: TRBV27; j_call: TRBJ1-4; cdr3_nt: TGTGCCAGCAGGCAGACAGGGAGAGGTGAAAAACTGTTTTTT; cdr3_aa: CASRQTGRGEKLFF
clone_size: NA; d_call: NA; v_call: TRBV19; j_call: TRBJ1-1; cdr3_nt: TGTGCCAGTAGTATAGTCGCAGACATGAACACTGAAGCTTTCTTT; cdr3_aa: CASSIVADMNTEAFF
clone_size: NA; d_call: NA; v_call: TRBV19; j_call: TRBJ1-1; cdr3_nt: TGTGCCGGATATCCGGGACCCCGACCATGGGTGAACACTGAAGCTTTCTTT; cdr3_aa: CAGYPGPRPWVNTEAFF
clone_size: NA; d_call: NA; v_call: TRBV14; j_call: TRBJ2-7; cdr3_nt: TGTGCCAGCAGCCTATACAACAAGGGCGAGCAGTACTTC; cdr3_aa: CASSLYNKGEQYF
clone_size: NA; d_call: TRBD1; v_call: TRBV5-1; j_call: TRBJ2-5; cdr3_nt: TGCGCCAGCAGCTTGGGGGACAGTTCGGCAGAGACCCAGTACTTC; cdr3_aa: CASSLGDSSAETQYF
clone_size: NA; d_call: TRBD2; v_call: TRBV29-1; j_call: TRBJ2-3; cdr3_nt: TGCAGCGTTGACCCGTTCCCGGGGCTCACGGGCGGGAGTACAGATACGCAGTATTTT; cdr3_aa: CSVDPFPGLTGGSTDTQYF
clone_size: NA; d_call: TRBD2; v_call: TRBV7-2; j_call: TRBJ2-5; cdr3_nt: TGTGCCAGCAGCCCGGGACTAGCGGGAGGGCAAAAGACCCAGTACTTC; cdr3_aa: CASSPGLAGGQKTQYF
clone_size: NA; d_call: NA; v_call: TRBV4-1; j_call: TRBJ1-1; cdr3_nt: TGCGCCAGCAGCCAAGATCGTGGGGGGGCGAACACTGAAGCTTTCTTT; cdr3_aa: CASSQDRGGANTEAFF
clone_size: NA; d_call: NA; v_call: TRBV6-5; j_call: TRBJ1-5; cdr3_nt: TGTGCCAGCAGCGCCAGTTTTGGGCAGCCCCAGCATTTT; cdr3_aa: CASSASFGQPQHF
clone_size: once; d_call: NA; v_call: TRBV20-1; j_call: TRBJ1-5; cdr3_nt: TGCAGTGGGAGTGAGAGAAACAATCAGCCCCAGCATTTT; cdr3_aa: CSGSERNNQPQHF
clone_size: NA; d_call: NA; v_call: TRBV7-9; j_call: TRBJ2-5; cdr3_nt: TGTGCCAGCAGCTTAGGGGTGGTTTGGGAATCCCAAGAGACCCAGTACTTC; cdr3_aa: CASSLGVVWESQETQYF
clone_size: NA; d_call: NA; v_call: TRBV15; j_call: TRBJ2-5; cdr3_nt: TGTGCCACCAGCAGAGATTTGGGAACCTGGGCCCAGTACTTC; cdr3_aa: CATSRDLGTWAQYF